The T cell receptor (beta chain) under discussion was sequenced for a study of blood T cell repertoires in COVID-19. In the study overall: The samples span acute and convalescent COVID-19 from the United States, Italy and Spain. The cDNA or gDNA used as material had been derived from T cells, B-cell-depleted T cells, or PBMCs.

Per germline, CDR1 LNHDA and CDR2 SQIVND (reference sequence). Trimming shortened V by 6 bases and J by 5 bases, and 14 bases separated the two germline ends. CDR3 length: 14 residues. In the original processing: For nucleated cells, counts were estimated from reference gene primer amplification. The repertoire was sequenced with immunoSEQ multiplex PCR; TCRdb's copy has only in-frame clones and lacks some. That table furnishes V, J and clone size, whereas the DNA furnished D and trimming. The sample lists 70,000 to 95,000 clones; around four fifths were seen once. The material sequenced was peripheral blood. This chain joins TRBV19 and TRBJ1-5, with D perhaps TRBD1 (6 bases). This receptor was identified in a human donor in a cohort sampled during active COVID-19. CDR3 sequence reads: CASRPQGGHQPQHF. The CDR3 nucleotides read TGTGCCAGTAGGCCACAGGGAGGGCATCAGCCCCAGCATTTT. Using reference TRBV19 and TRBJ1-5 for the parts outside the CDR3, the full variable domain is DGGITQSPKYLFRKEGQNVTLSCEQNLNHDAMYWYRQDPGQGLRLIYYSQIVNDFQKGDIAEGYSVSREKKESFPLTVTSAQKNPTAFYLCASRPQGGHQPQHFGDGTRLSIL.